This T cell receptor (beta chain) stems from a study of T cell repertoires in cytomegalovirus infection. Study-wide context: Recently identified HLA-C-restricted CMV epitopes were among the peptides used.

To note about this clonotype: Its antigen remains unidentified.

TCRdb reprocessed the reads with MiXCR, giving one entry per CDR3 protein. The table includes 800,000 to 950,000 distinct CDR3 sequences, less than 35% detected once. CDR3 length: 15 residues. Trimming removed 1 base at V and 1 base at J, with 10 bases between. Germline V gene lookup returns CDR1 MNHEY and CDR2 SMNVEV (reference sequence). The sample here was cultured CD8+ T cells from PBMCs, taken from culture after CMV antigen stimulation. This TCR derives from a human donor in good health (CMV status not recorded). Some clones in this sample may be carry-over from other donors' samples. This chain joins TRBV27 and TRBJ1-1, with D perhaps matching TRBD1 (5 bases). The CDR3 sequence: CASSLYGTGNTEAFF. In nucleotides, the CDR3 is TGTGCCAGCAGTTTATATGGGACGGGGAACACTGAAGCTTTCTTT.